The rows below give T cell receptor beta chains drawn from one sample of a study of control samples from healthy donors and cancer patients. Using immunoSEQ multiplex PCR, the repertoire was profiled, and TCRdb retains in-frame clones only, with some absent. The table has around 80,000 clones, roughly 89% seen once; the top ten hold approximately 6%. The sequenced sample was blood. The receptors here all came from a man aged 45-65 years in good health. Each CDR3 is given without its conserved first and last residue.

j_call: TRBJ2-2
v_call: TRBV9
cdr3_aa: ASSVGGGPELF

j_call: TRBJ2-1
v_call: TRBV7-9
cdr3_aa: ASSSRVTTEQF

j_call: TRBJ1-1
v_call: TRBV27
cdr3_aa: ASSLGTARGMNTEAF

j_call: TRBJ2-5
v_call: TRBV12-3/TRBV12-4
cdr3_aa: ASSLVGRETQY

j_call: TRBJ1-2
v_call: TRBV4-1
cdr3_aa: ASSQDRGTGIGGYT

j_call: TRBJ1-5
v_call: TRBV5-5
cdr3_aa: ASTSGGGYNQPQH

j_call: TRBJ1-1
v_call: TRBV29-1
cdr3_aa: SVEGHSGNTEAF

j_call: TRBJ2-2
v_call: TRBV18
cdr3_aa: ASSSTGGVNTGELF

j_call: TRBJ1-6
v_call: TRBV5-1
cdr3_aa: ASSPGAVEGSPLH

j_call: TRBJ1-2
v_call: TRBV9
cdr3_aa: ASSQDISGTAYGYT

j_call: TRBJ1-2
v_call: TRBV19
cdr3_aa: ASSIGGRSYGYT

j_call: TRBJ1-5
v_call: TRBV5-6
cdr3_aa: ASSRRRISNQPQH

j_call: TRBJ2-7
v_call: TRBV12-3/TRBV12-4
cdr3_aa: ASSPGHSLEQY

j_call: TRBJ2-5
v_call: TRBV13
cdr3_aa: ASSTNTYQETQY

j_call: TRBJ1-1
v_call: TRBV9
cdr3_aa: ASSPGTVNTEAF

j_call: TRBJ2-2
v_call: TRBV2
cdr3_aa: ASSVGLNTGELF

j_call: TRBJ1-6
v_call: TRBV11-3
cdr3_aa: ASSLGGLNSPLH

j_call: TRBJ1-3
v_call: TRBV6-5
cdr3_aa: ASSLGSSGNTIY

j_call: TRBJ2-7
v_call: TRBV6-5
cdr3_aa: ASSPDRGLSYEQY

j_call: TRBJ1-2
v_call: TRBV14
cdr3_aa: ASSLAGQVNYGYT

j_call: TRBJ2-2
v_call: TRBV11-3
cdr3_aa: ASSLARNTGELF

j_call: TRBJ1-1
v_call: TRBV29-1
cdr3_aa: SVESQLGAEAF

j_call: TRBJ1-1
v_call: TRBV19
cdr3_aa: ASSIAGITEAF

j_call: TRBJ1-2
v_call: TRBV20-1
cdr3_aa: SASVPGALGYT

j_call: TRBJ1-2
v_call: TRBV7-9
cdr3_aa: ASSLSPNYGYT

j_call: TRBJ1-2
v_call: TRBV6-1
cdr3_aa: ASSDPRDSLNYGYT

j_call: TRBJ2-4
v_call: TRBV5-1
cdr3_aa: ASSLGQQEDIQY

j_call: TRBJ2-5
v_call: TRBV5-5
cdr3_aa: ASSRVGETQY

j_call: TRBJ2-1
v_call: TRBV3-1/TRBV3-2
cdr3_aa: ASSQVRVPPYNEQF